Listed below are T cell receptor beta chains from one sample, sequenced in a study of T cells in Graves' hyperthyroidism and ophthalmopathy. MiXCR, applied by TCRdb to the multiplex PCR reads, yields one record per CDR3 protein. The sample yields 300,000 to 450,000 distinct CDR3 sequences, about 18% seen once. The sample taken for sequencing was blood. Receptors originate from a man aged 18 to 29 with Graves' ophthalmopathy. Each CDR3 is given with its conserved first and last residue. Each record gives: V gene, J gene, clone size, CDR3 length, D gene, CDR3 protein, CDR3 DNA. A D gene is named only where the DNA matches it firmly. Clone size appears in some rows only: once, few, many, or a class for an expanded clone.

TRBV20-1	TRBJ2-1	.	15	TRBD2	CSARDHRGGLNEQFF	TGCAGTGCTAGAGATCATCGGGGGGGGCTCAATGAGCAGTTCTTC
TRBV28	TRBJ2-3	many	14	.	CASRDRGGTDTQYF	TGTGCCAGCAGGGATAGGGGGGGCACAGATACGCAGTATTTT
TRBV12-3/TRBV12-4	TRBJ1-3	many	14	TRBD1	CASIPTGLGNTIYF	TGTGCCAGCATCCCGACAGGGCTTGGAAACACCATATATTTT
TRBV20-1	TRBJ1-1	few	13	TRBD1	CSANRGVDTEAFF	TGCAGTGCTAACAGGGGGGTGGACACTGAAGCTTTCTTT
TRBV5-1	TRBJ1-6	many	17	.	CASSLAGAGNVNSPLHF	TGCGCCAGCAGCTTGGCGGGGGCAGGGAATGTGAATTCACCCCTCCACTTT
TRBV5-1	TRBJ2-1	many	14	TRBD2	CASLAGGATNEQFF	TGCGCCAGCCTCGCGGGAGGGGCCACGAATGAGCAGTTCTTC
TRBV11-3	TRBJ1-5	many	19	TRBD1	CASSPRPGTGIYSNQPQHF	TGTGCCAGCAGCCCTCGTCCCGGGACAGGGATCTATAGCAATCAGCCCCAGCATTTT
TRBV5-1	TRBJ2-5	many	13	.	CASSLELQETQYF	TGCGCCAGCAGCTTGGAACTCCAAGAGACCCAGTACTTC
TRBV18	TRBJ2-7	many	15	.	CASSTPPGHPYEQYF	TGTGCCAGCTCTACCCCACCCGGACACCCTTACGAGCAGTACTTC
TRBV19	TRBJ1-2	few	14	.	CASSPEALRKGYTF	TGTGCCAGTAGCCCTGAGGCTCTACGGAAAGGCTACACCTTC
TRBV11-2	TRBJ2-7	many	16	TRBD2	CASRSTLADLRTEQYF	TGTGCCAGCAGAAGCACACTAGCGGATCTTAGGACCGAGCAGTACTTC
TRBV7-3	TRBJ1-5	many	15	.	CASSLNRVSNQPQHF	TGTGCCAGCAGCTTAAACAGGGTTAGCAATCAGCCCCAGCATTTT
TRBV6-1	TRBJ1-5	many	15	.	CASSELANSNQPQHF	TGTGCCAGCAGTGAACTCGCGAATAGCAATCAGCCCCAGCATTTT
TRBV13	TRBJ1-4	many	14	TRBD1	CASSGDRGNEKLFF	TGTGCCAGCAGCGGGGACAGGGGGAATGAAAAACTGTTTTTT
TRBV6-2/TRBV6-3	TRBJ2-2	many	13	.	CASSPGESGELFF	TGTGCCAGCAGCCCGGGGGAATCCGGGGAGCTGTTTTTT
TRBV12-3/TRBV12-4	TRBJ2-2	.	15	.	CASTVGAGNTGELFF	TGTGCCAGCACCGTGGGGGCAGGAAACACCGGGGAGCTGTTTTTT
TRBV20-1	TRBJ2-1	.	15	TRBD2	CSARGTSGPYNEQFF	TGCAGTGCTAGAGGGACTAGCGGGCCTTACAATGAGCAGTTCTTC
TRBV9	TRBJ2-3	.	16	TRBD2	CASSPGTSSSTDTQYF	TGTGCCAGCAGCCCCGGGACTAGCTCTAGCACAGATACGCAGTATTTT
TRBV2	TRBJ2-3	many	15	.	CASSTRDWGTDTQYF	TGTGCCAGCAGCACCCGGGACTGGGGCACAGATACGCAGTATTTT
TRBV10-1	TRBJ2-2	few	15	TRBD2	CASSKSGANTGELFF	TGCGCCAGCAGCAAGAGCGGGGCGAACACCGGGGAGCTGTTTTTT
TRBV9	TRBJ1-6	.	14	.	CASSVDSALSPLHF	TGTGCCAGCAGCGTAGATTCAGCCCTTTCACCCCTCCACTTT
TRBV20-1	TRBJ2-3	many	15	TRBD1	CSAVRDRGITDTQYF	TGCAGTGCTGTCCGGGACAGGGGAATCACAGATACGCAGTATTTT
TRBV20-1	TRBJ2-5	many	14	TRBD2	CSARTSGGHETQYF	TGCAGTGCTCGGACTAGCGGGGGGCACGAGACCCAGTACTTC
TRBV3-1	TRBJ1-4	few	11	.	CASSYLEKLFF	TGTGCCAGCAGCTATCTTGAAAAACTGTTTTTT
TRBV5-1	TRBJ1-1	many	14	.	CASSLATVSTEAFF	TGCGCCAGCAGCTTGGCGACAGTGAGCACTGAAGCTTTCTTT
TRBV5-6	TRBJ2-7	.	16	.	CASSFAPEGHQGEQYF	TGTGCCAGCAGCTTTGCACCAGAGGGGCATCAGGGCGAGCAGTACTTC
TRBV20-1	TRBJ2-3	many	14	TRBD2	CSAREMAGVDTQYF	TGCAGTGCTAGAGAAATGGCGGGGGTAGATACGCAGTATTTT
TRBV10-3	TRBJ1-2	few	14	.	CAISDLAANYGYTF	TGTGCCATCAGTGATCTGGCAGCTAACTATGGCTACACCTTC